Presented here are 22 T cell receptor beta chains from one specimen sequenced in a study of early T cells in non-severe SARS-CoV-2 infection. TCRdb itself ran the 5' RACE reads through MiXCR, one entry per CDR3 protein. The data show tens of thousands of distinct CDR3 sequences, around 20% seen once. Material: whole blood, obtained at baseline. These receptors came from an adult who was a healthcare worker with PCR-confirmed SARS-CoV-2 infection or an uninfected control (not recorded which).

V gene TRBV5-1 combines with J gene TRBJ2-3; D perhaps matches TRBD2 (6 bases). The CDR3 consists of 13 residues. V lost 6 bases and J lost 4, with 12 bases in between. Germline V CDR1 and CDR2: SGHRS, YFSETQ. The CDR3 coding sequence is TGCGCCAGCACTTCGGGAGTCGCAGATACGCAGTATTTT. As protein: CASTSGVADTQYF.

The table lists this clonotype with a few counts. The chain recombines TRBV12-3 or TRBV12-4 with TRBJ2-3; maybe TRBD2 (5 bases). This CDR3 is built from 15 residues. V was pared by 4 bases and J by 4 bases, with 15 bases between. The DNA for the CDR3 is TGTGCCAGCAGTTCGCTAGGGAGCCTCGCAGATACGCAGTATTTT. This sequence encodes CASSSLGSLADTQYF.

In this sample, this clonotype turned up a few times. The CDR3 protein is CASSYAGGGTEQYF. DNA for the CDR3: TGTGCCAGCAGTTACGCGGGGGGCGGGACCGAGCAGTACTTC. V and J are TRBV6-6 and TRBJ2-7; 8 nucleotides line up with TRBD2. Germline V gene lookup returns CDR1 MNHNY and CDR2 SVGAGI (reference sequence). Trimming took 2 bases from V and 6 from J; bases not matched to a gene: 6. The CDR3 runs 14 residues.

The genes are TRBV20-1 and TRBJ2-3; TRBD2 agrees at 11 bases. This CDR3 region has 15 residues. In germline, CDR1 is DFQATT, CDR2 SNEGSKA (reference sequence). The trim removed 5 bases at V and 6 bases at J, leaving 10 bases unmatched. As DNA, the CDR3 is TGCAGTGCTTCTACCGGGACTAGCGGCGGGGATACGCAGTATTTT. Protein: CSASTGTSGGDTQYF.

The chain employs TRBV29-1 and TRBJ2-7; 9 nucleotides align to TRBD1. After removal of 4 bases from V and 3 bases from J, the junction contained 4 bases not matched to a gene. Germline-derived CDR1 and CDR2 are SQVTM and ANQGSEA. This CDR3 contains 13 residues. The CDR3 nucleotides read TGCAGCGTTGGCCAGGACAGGGGCTACGAGCAGTACTTC. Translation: CSVGQDRGYEQYF.

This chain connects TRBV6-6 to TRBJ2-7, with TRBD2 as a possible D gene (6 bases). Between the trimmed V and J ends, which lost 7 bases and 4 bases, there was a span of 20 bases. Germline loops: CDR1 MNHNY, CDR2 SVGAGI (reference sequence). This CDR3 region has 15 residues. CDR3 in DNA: TGTGCCAGCACCAAGGAGGAGGGGCGTTGGTACGAGCAGTACTTC. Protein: CASTKEEGRWYEQYF.

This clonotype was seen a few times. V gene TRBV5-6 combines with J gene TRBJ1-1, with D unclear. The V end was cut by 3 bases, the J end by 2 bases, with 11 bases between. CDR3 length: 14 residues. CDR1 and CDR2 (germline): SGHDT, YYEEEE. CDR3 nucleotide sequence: TGTGCCAGCAGCTATAGTGCAGGAAACACTGAAGCTTTCTTT. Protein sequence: CASSYSAGNTEAFF. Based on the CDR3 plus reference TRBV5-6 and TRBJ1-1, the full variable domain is DAGVTQSPTHLIKTRGQQVTLRCSPKSGHDTVSWYQQALGQGPQFIFQYYEEEERQRGNFPDRFSGHQFPNYSSELNVNALLLGDSALYLCASSYSAGNTEAFFGQGTRLTVV.

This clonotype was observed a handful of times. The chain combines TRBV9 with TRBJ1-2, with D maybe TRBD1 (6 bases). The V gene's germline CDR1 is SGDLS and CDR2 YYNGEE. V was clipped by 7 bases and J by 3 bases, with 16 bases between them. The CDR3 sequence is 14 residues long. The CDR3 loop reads CASAGAREDYGYTF. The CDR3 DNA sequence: TGTGCCAGCGCGGGGGCCCGGGAGGACTATGGCTACACCTTC. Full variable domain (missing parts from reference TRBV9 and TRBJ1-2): DSGVTQTPKHLITATGQRVTLRCSPRSGDLSVYWYQQSLDQGLQFLIQYYNGEERAKGNILERFSAQQFPDLHSELNLSSLELGDSALYFCASAGAREDYGYTFGSGTRLTVV.

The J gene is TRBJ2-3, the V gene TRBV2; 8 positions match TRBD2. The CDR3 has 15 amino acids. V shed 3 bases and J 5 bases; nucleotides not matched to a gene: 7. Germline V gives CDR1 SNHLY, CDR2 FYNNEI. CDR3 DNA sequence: TGTGCCAGCAGTGAGCTAGCGGGTAATTTAGATACGCAGTATTTT. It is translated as CASSELAGNLDTQYF.

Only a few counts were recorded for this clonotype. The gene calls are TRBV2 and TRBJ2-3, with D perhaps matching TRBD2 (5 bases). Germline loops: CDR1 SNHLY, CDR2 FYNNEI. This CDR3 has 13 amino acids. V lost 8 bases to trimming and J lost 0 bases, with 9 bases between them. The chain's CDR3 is CASQERSTDTQYF. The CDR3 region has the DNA TGTGCCAGCCAAGAGCGGAGCACAGATACGCAGTATTTT. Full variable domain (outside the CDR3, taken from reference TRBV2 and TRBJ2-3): EPEVTQTPSHQVTQMGQEVILRCVPISNHLYFYWYRQILGQKVEFLVSFYNNEISEKSEIFDDQFSVERPDGSNFTLKIRSTKLEDSAMYFCASQERSTDTQYFGPGTRLTVL.

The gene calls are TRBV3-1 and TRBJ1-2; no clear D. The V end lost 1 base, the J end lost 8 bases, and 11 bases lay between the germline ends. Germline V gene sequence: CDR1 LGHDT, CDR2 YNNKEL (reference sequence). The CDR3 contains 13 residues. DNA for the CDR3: TGTGCCAGCAGCCAAGGACTGGAGAACGGCTACACCTTC. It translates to CASSQGLENGYTF.

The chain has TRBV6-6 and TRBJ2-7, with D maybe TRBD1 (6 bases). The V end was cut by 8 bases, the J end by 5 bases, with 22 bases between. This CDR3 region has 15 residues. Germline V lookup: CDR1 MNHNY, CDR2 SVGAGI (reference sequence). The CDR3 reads CASESYRGRGNEQYF. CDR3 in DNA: TGTGCCAGCGAATCCTATCGGGGCAGGGGAAACGAGCAGTACTTC.

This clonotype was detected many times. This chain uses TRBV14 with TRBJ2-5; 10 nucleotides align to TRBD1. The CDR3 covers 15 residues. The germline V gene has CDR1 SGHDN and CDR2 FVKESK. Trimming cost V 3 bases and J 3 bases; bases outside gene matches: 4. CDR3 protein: CASSHRTGGKETQYF. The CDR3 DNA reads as TGTGCCAGCAGCCACAGGACAGGGGGAAAAGAGACCCAGTACTTC.

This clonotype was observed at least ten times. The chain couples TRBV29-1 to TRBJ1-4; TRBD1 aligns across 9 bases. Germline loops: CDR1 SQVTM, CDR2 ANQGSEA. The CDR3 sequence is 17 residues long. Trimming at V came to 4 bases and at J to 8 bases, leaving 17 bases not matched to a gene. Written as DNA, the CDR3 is TGCAGCGTTGTGGCGGCTGAACAGGGGGCGAATGAAGAAAAACTGTTTTTT. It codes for CSVVAAEQGANEEKLFF.

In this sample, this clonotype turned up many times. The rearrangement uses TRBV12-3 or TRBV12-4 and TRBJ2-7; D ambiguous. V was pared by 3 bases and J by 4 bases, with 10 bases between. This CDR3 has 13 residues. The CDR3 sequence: CASSFFLGYEQYF. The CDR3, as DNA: TGTGCCAGCAGTTTTTTCTTAGGTTACGAGCAGTACTTC.

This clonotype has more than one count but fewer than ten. In nucleotides, the CDR3 is TGCAGCGGTCAGGGTGGCGACTATGGCTACACCTTC. Encoded protein: CSGQGGDYGYTF. The chain recombines TRBV29-1 with TRBJ1-2, with a possible D match to TRBD1 (5 bases). CDR3 size: 12 residues. The germline V gene encodes CDR1 SQVTM and CDR2 ANQGSEA. The V end lost 7 bases, the J end lost 3 bases, and 12 bases lay between the germline ends.

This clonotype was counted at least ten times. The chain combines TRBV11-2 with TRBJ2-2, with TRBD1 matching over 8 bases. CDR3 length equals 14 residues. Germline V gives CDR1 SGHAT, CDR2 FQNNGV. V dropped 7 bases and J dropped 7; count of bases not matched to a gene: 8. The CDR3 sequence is CASTPDRGNGELFF. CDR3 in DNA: TGTGCCAGCACCCCCGACAGGGGCAACGGGGAGCTGTTTTTT.

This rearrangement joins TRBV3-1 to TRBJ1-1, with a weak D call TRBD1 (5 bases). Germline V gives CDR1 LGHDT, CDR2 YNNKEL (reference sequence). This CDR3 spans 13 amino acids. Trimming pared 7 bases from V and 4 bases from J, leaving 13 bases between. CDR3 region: CASTVQGRTEAFF. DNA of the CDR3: TGTGCCAGCACCGTCCAGGGACGCACTGAAGCTTTCTTT.

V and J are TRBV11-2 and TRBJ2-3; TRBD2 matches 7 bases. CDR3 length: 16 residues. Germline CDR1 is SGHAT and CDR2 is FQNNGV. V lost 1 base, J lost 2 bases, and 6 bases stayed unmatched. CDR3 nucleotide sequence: TGTGCCAGCAGCTTAGGGGCGGGGGTCTCCACAGATACGCAGTATTTT. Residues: CASSLGAGVSTDTQYF.

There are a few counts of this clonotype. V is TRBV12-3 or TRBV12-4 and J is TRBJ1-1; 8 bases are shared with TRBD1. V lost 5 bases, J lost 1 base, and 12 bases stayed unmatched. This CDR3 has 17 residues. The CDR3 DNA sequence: TGTGCCAGCAGTCGGGACAGGAAAGGACGATCGAACACTGAAGCTTTCTTT. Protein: CASSRDRKGRSNTEAFF.

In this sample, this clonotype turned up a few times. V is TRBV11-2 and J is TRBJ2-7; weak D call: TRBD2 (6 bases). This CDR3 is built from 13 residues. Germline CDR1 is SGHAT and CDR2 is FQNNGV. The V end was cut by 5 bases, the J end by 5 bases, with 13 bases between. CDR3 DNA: TGTGCCAGCAGCCTGATGCGGGGAAACGAGCAGTACTTC. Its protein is CASSLMRGNEQYF.

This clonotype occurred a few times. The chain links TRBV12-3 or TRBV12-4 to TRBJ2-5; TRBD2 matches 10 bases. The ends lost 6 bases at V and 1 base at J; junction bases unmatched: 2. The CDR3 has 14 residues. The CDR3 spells CASSQRGGQETQYF. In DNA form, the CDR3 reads TGTGCCAGCAGCCAGCGGGGGGGCCAAGAGACCCAGTACTTC.